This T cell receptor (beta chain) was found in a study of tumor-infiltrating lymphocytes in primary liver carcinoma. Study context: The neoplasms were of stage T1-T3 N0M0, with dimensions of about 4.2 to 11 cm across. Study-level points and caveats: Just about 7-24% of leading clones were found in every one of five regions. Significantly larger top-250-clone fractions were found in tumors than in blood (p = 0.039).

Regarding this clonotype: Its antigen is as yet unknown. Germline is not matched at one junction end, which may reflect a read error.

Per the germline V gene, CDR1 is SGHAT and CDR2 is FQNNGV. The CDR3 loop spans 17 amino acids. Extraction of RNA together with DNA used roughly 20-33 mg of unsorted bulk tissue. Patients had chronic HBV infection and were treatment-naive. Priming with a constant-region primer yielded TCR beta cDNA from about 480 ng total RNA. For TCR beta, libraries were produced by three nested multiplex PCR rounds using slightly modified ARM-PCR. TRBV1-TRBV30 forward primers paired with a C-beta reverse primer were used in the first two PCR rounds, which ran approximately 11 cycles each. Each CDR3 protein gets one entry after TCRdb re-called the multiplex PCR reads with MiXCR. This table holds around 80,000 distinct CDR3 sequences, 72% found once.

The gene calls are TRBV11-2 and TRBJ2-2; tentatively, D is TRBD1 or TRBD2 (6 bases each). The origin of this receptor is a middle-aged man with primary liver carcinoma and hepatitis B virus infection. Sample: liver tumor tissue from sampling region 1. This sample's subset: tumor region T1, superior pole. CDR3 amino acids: CASSPGARAWNTGKLFF. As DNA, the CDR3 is TGTGCTAGCAGCCCGGGGGCAAGGGCATGGAACACCGGGAAGTTGTTTTTT.